This is a list of T cell receptor beta chains from one sample in a study of blood T cell repertoires in COVID-19. TCRdb's table, derived via immunoSEQ multiplex PCR, lists solely in-frame clones and lacks some. The table has roughly 330,000 clones, 86% seen once. Sequenced input: PBMCs or T cells enriched from blood (not recorded which). These receptors all come from a young woman who had recovered from COVID-19. Both conserved end residues are part of each CDR3. A D gene is named only where the DNA matches it firmly. Only some rows state a clone size, as once, few, many or a class for expanded clones.

D	length	size	V	J	CDR3	DNA
.	14	.	TRBV7-6	TRBJ2-2	CASSSWESAGELFF	TGTGCCAGCAGCTCCTGGGAGTCTGCCGGGGAGCTGTTTTTT
.	16	.	TRBV27	TRBJ1-2	CASSLSLTGKRGGYTF	TGTGCCAGCAGTTTATCCCTTACAGGGAAAAGGGGTGGCTACACCTTC
.	15	.	TRBV19	TRBJ1-2	CASSMEQPGPGSYTF	TGTGCCAGTAGTATGGAACAGCCCGGTCCGGGGAGCTACACCTTC
TRBD1	17	.	TRBV24-1	TRBJ2-3	CATSHWGGDRGTDTQYF	TGTGCCACCAGCCACTGGGGCGGTGACAGGGGCACAGATACGCAGTATTTT
TRBD1	13	.	TRBV18	TRBJ2-1	CASSPGGSDEQFF	TGTGCCAGCTCGCCAGGGGGCTCGGATGAGCAGTTCTTC
TRBD1	16	.	TRBV4-1	TRBJ1-1	CASSPGQGRGNTEAFF	TGCGCCAGCAGCCCTGGACAGGGCAGGGGGAACACTGAAGCTTTCTTT
TRBD2	15	.	TRBV3-1/TRBV3-2	TRBJ2-2	CASSRGGPGTGELFF	TGTGCCAGCAGCCGCGGGGGGCCGGGCACCGGGGAGCTGTTTTTT
TRBD2	17	.	TRBV11-2	TRBJ2-3	CASSLDPSGANTDTQYF	TGTGCCAGCAGCTTAGATCCGAGCGGGGCTAACACAGATACGCAGTATTTT
TRBD2	15	.	TRBV19	TRBJ2-7	CASSFGTSGFYEQYF	TGTGCCAGTAGTTTCGGGACTAGCGGATTCTACGAGCAGTACTTC
TRBD2	16	.	TRBV28	TRBJ2-1	CASSLYPAGGMGEQFF	TGTGCCAGCAGTTTATACCCCGCGGGAGGCATGGGTGAGCAGTTCTTC
.	13	.	TRBV19	TRBJ1-2	CASRIGRNYGYTF	TGTGCCAGTAGGATCGGCAGGAACTATGGCTACACCTTC
.	13	.	TRBV7-9	TRBJ1-2	CASSAGTPKGYTF	TGTGCCAGCAGCGCCGGGACTCCGAAGGGCTACACCTTC
TRBD2	18	.	TRBV9	TRBJ2-2	CASSGSRPGLVDTGELFF	TGTGCCAGCAGCGGGAGTCGACCGGGACTAGTGGATACCGGGGAGCTGTTTTTT
.	13	.	TRBV10-3	TRBJ1-1	CAISEDRDTEAFF	TGTGCCATCAGTGAGGACAGAGACACTGAAGCTTTCTTT
.	13	.	TRBV7-9	TRBJ1-1	CASSLEAVGAVYF	TGTGCCAGCAGCTTAGAGGCCGTGGGGGCGGTTTACTTT
TRBD1	17	.	TRBV30	TRBJ2-7	CAWSVPGRGQGAGEQYF	TGTGCCTGGAGTGTACCGGGAAGGGGACAGGGGGCTGGGGAGCAGTACTTC
.	13	.	TRBV5-5	TRBJ2-1	CASSYLGVTEQFF	TGTGCCAGCAGCTACCTAGGGGTTACTGAGCAGTTCTTC
TRBD1	14	.	TRBV27	TRBJ2-7	CASSDRGGAYEQYF	TGTGCCAGCAGTGACAGGGGTGGTGCCTACGAGCAGTACTTC
TRBD1	14	.	TRBV5-1	TRBJ1-6	CASSRSGGNSPLHF	TGCGCCAGCAGCCGTTCAGGGGGGAATTCACCCCTCCACTTT
.	15	.	TRBV7-9	TRBJ2-7	CASSSGQSSSYEQYF	TGTGCCAGCAGCTCTGGACAGTCGAGCTCCTACGAGCAGTACTTC
TRBD1	14	few	TRBV28	TRBJ1-2	CASSPSGQGPGYTF	TGTGCCAGCAGTCCCTCCGGACAGGGCCCCGGCTACACCTTC
TRBD1	14	few	TRBV28	TRBJ1-5	CASSFTGVGQPQHF	TGTGCCAGCAGTTTTACAGGGGTAGGTCAGCCCCAGCATTTT
TRBD1	15	.	TRBV27	TRBJ1-5	CASSTGTGGIQPQHF	TGTGCCAGCAGTACCGGGACAGGGGGCATTCAGCCCCAGCATTTT
TRBD1	15	.	TRBV6-1	TRBJ1-3	CASSESGGSGNTIYF	TGTGCCAGCAGTGAATCAGGGGGCAGTGGAAACACCATATATTTT
TRBD1	16	.	TRBV7-6	TRBJ1-2	CASSLVWDSSIYGYTF	TGTGCCAGCAGCTTAGTTTGGGACAGCTCTATCTATGGCTACACCTTC
TRBD1	14	.	TRBV27	TRBJ1-6	CASSFNRGNSPLHF	TGTGCCAGCAGTTTTAACAGGGGTAATTCACCCCTCCACTTT
TRBD2	17	.	TRBV9	TRBJ2-5	CASSVGGGLARGKTQYF	TGTGCCAGCAGCGTAGGTGGCGGACTAGCGCGTGGAAAGACCCAGTACTTC
TRBD2	16	.	TRBV9	TRBJ2-2	CASSLSGGPSTGELFF	TGTGCCAGCAGCCTCTCGGGGGGGCCTAGCACCGGGGAGCTGTTTTTT
TRBD1	14	.	TRBV5-3	TRBJ1-1	CARSRGHRGTEAFF	TGTGCCAGAAGTCGAGGGCACAGGGGGACTGAAGCTTTCTTT
TRBD1	14	.	TRBV10-2	TRBJ1-5	CASSRDRGNQPQHF	TGCGCCAGCAGCCGGGACAGGGGCAATCAGCCCCAGCATTTT
.	15	.	TRBV9	TRBJ2-2	CASSPKGHPGGELFF	TGTGCCAGCAGCCCAAAGGGGCACCCTGGCGGGGAGCTGTTTTTT
.	14	few	TRBV5-6	TRBJ1-2	CASSWGRSGGGYTF	TGTGCCAGCAGCTGGGGACGTTCGGGGGGTGGCTACACCTTC
.	18	once	TRBV30	TRBJ1-6	CAWRALEDSSSYNSPLHF	TGTGCCTGGAGGGCCTTAGAGGACAGTAGCTCCTATAATTCACCCCTCCACTTT
.	12	.	TRBV7-3	TRBJ2-3	CASSYGSDTQYF	TGTGCCAGCAGCTACGGGAGTGATACGCAGTATTTT
.	14	.	TRBV6-5	TRBJ1-2	CASSYLGARDGYTF	TGTGCCAGCAGTTACCTGGGGGCGCGAGATGGCTACACCTTC
.	15	.	TRBV4-2	TRBJ1-2	CASSRWRLKNYGYTF	TGTGCCAGCAGCCGGTGGAGGTTGAAGAACTATGGCTACACCTTC
TRBD1	15	.	TRBV7-8	TRBJ1-2	CASSLGDRGRRGYTF	TGTGCCAGCAGCTTGGGGGACAGGGGGCGGAGGGGCTACACCTTC
TRBD1	15	.	TRBV6-1	TRBJ1-2	CASSEAGQGANGYTF	TGTGCCAGCAGTGAAGCCGGACAGGGGGCCAATGGCTACACCTTC
TRBD2	14	.	TRBV3-1/TRBV3-2	TRBJ2-1	CASSQGLKRGEQFF	TGTGCCAGCAGCCAAGGACTTAAGCGGGGAGAGCAGTTCTTC
TRBD1	15	.	TRBV27	TRBJ2-7	CASSFYSQGAGEQYF	TGTGCCAGCAGTTTTTATTCGCAGGGGGCCGGCGAGCAGTACTTC
.	16	.	TRBV3-1/TRBV3-2	TRBJ1-1	CASSQSLAPEGAEAFF	TGTGCCAGCAGCCAAAGTCTGGCCCCTGAGGGCGCTGAAGCTTTCTTT
TRBD1	18	.	TRBV10-3	TRBJ2-7	CAISERGAGTGKSYEQYF	TGTGCCATCAGTGAGAGGGGCGCCGGGACAGGGAAATCCTACGAGCAGTACTTC
.	16	.	TRBV6-4	TRBJ2-6	CASSDPRDSGANVLTF	TGTGCCAGCAGTGACCCCAGGGACTCTGGGGCCAACGTCCTGACTTTC
.	12	.	TRBV3-1/TRBV3-2	TRBJ2-1	CASSQEGGEEFF	TGTGCCAGCAGCCAAGAAGGAGGGGAAGAGTTCTTC
TRBD1	16	.	TRBV30	TRBJ1-3	CAWSVPGGPSGNTIYF	TGTGCCTGGAGTGTCCCAGGGGGCCCCTCTGGAAACACCATATATTTT
.	13	.	TRBV28	TRBJ2-2	CASRRQNTGELFF	TGTGCCAGCCGCAGACAAAACACCGGGGAGCTGTTTTTT
.	15	.	TRBV5-1	TRBJ1-3	CASSLDGFSGNTIYF	TGCGCCAGCAGCTTGGACGGTTTCTCTGGAAACACCATATATTTT
.	15	.	TRBV10-2	TRBJ1-5	CASSENDRNNQPQHF	TGCGCCAGCAGTGAGAACGACAGGAACAATCAGCCCCAGCATTTT
.	15	few	TRBV28	TRBJ1-2	CASSLGSSGFYGYTF	TGTGCCAGCAGTTTAGGTTCGTCAGGGTTCTATGGCTACACCTTC
.	15	.	TRBV13	TRBJ2-2	CASSVTTGAQGELFF	TGTGCCAGCAGCGTAACGACAGGCGCCCAAGGGGAGCTGTTTTTT
.	15	.	TRBV7-9	TRBJ2-1	CASSLGALDYNEQFF	TGTGCCAGCAGCTTAGGGGCACTAGACTACAATGAGCAGTTCTTC
TRBD1	13	.	TRBV27	TRBJ2-5	CASSLEGAETQYF	TGTGCCAGCAGTTTAGAGGGGGCGGAGACCCAGTACTTC
TRBD2	16	.	TRBV27	TRBJ2-2	CASTDGTIPNTGELFF	TGTGCCAGCACCGACGGGACTATTCCTAACACCGGGGAGCTGTTTTTT